This TCR beta chain stems from a study of cytomegalovirus exposure and HLA in healthy donors. Findings and limits, study-wide: In an earlier analysis, in some 540 donors, most V segments appeared productive either ~90% or ~30% of the time.

There are a few counts of this clone. Its specificity is unknown. PCR primers comprised 60 Vbeta and 13 Jbeta primers. Measured with immunoSEQ multiplex PCR; TCRdb has only the in-frame clones, and not every one. The data show tens of thousands of clones, less than 75% seen once. The ends were cut back, 6 bases at V and 0 bases at J, with 8 bases in the middle. The CDR3 covers 13 residues. Germline V gene lookup returns CDR1 MNHNS and CDR2 SASEGT. This rearrangement joins TRBV6-1 to TRBJ1-1; D is unclear. Material for sequencing was PBMCs. The receptor's source is a man aged 25-45 years in good health and CMV-seronegative. The CDR3 reads CASRGAMNTEAFF. The CDR3 DNA is TGTGCCAGCAGGGGCGCCATGAACACTGAAGCTTTCTTT.